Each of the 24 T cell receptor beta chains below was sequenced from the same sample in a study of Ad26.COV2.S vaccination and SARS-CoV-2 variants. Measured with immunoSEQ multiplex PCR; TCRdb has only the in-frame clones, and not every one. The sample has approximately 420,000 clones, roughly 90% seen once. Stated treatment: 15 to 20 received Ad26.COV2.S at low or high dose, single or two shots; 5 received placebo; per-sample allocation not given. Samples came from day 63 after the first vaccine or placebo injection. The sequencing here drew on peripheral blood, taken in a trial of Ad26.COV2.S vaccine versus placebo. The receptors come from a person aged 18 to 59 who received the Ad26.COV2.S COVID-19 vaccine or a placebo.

The CDR3: CATSRDEVFRDTQYF. CDR3 nucleotides: TGTGCCACCAGCAGAGATGAGGTGTTTCGGGATACGCAGTATTTT. The chain has TRBV15 and TRBJ2-3; the D is unclear. Germline CDR1 is LNHNV and CDR2 is YYDKDF (reference sequence). With 0 bases removed from V and 6 bases from J, the gap between germline ends came to 13 bases. This CDR3 has 15 amino acids.

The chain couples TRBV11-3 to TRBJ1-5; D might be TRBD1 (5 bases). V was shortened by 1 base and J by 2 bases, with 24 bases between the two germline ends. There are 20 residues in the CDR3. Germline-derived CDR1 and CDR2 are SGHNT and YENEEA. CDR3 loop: CASSLVREESGQGRNQPQHF. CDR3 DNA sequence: TGTGCCAGCAGCTTAGTTAGGGAGGAATCGGGGCAGGGACGCAATCAGCCCCAGCATTTT.

The CDR3 loop reads CASSTGLAGGLETQYF. The CDR3 DNA is TGTGCCAGCAGCACGGGACTAGCGGGGGGGTTGGAGACCCAGTACTTC. The V gene is TRBV7-2, the J gene TRBJ2-5, with TRBD2 matching 16 bases. Losses at the gene ends were 5 bases for V and 5 bases for J; bases not matched to a gene: 5. There are 16 residues in the CDR3. Germline lookup yields CDR1 SGHTA and CDR2 FQGNSA.

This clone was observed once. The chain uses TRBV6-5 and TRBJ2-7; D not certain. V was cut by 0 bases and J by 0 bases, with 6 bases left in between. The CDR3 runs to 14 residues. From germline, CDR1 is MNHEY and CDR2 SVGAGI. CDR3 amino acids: CASSYSGISYEQYF. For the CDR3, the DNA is TGTGCCAGCAGTTACTCAGGGATCTCCTACGAGCAGTACTTC.

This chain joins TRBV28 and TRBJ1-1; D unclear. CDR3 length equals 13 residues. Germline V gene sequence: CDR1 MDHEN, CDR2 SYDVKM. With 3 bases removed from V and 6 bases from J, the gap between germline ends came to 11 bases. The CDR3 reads CASSFLPDSEAFF. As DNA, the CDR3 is TGTGCCAGCAGTTTCCTGCCCGATTCTGAAGCTTTCTTT.

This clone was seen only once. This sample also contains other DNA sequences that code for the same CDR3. CDR3 sequence reads: CASSLQGSSYEQYF. CDR3 coding DNA: TGTGCCAGTAGCTTACAGGGGAGCTCCTACGAGCAGTACTTC. The chain joins TRBV19 to TRBJ2-7; 7 bases line up with TRBD1. The CDR3 loop spans 14 amino acids. The V segment lost 6 bases and the J segment 0 bases; nucleotides outside the gene matches: 5. From germline, CDR1 is LNHDA and CDR2 SQIVND (reference sequence).

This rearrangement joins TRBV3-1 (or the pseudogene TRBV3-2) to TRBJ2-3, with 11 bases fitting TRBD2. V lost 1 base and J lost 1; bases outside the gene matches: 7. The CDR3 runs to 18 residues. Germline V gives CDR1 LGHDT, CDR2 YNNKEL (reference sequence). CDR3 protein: CASSQVLAGGPGTDTQYF. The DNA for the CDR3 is TGTGCCAGCAGCCAAGTGTTAGCGGGGGGGCCGGGCACAGATACGCAGTATTTT.

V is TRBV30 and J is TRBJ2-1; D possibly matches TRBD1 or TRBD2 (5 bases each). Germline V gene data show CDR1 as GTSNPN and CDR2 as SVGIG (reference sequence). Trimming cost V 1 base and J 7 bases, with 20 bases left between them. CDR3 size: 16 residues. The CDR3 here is CAWSDSGDRPGNEQFF. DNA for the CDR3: TGTGCCTGGAGTGACTCCGGGGATCGCCCAGGGAATGAGCAGTTCTTC.

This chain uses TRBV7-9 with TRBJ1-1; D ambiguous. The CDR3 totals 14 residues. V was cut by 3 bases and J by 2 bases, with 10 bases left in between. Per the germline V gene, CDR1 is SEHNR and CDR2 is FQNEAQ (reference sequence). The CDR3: CASSLKVENTEAFF. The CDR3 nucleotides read TGTGCCAGCAGCTTGAAGGTGGAAAACACTGAAGCTTTCTTT.

CDR3 sequence (DNA): TGTGCCAGCATGCGGAGAGAGACCCAGTACTTC. Protein sequence: CASMRRETQYF. This chain uses TRBV12-3 or TRBV12-4 with TRBJ2-5; D is undetermined. There are 11 residues in the CDR3. V shed 7 bases and J shed 4 bases, with 7 bases lying between them.

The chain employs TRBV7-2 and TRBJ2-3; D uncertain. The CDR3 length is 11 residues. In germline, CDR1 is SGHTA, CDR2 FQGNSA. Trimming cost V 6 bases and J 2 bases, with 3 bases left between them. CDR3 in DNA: TGTGCCAGCAGTTCCACAGATACGCAGTATTTT. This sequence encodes CASSSTDTQYF.

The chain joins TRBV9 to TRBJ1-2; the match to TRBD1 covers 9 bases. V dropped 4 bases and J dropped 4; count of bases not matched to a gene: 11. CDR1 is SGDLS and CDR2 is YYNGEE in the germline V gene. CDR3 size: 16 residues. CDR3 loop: CASSPPDRGSGYGYTF. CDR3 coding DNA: TGTGCCAGCAGCCCCCCGGACAGGGGAAGCGGCTATGGCTACACCTTC. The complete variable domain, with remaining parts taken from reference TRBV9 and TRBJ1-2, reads DSGVTQTPKHLITATGQRVTLRCSPRSGDLSVYWYQQSLDQGLQFLIQYYNGEERAKGNILERFSAQQFPDLHSELNLSSLELGDSALYFCASSPPDRGSGYGYTFGSGTRLTVV.

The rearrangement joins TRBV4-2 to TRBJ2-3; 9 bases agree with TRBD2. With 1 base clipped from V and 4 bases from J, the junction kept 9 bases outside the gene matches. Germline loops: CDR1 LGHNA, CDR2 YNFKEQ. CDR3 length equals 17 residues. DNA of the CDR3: TGTGCCAGCAGCCAAGCCCTGGGCGGGGGGGCCTCAGATACGCAGTATTTT. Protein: CASSQALGGGASDTQYF.

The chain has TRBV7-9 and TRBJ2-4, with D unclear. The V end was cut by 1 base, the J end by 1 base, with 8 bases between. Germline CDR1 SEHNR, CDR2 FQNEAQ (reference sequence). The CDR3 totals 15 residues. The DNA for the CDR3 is TGTGCCAGCAGCTTAGGCGATGGGGCCAAAAACATTCAGTACTTC. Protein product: CASSLGDGAKNIQYF.

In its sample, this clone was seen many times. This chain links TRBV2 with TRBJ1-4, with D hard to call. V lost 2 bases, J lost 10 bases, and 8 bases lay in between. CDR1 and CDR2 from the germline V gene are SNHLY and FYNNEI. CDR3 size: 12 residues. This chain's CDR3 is CASSEQAGKLFF. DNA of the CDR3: TGTGCCAGCAGTGAACAGGCAGGAAAACTGTTTTTT.

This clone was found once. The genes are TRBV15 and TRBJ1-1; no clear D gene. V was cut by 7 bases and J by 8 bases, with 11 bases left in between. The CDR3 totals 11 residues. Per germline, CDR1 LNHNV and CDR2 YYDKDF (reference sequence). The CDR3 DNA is TGTGCCACCACCGGGCGCAGGGAAGCTTTCTTT. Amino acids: CATTGRREAFF.

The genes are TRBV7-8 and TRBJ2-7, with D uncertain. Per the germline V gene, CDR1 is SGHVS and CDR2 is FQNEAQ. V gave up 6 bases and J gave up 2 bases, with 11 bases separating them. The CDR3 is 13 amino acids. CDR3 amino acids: CASRRTEPYEQYF. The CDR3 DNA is TGTGCCAGCAGGAGGACGGAACCCTACGAGCAGTACTTC.

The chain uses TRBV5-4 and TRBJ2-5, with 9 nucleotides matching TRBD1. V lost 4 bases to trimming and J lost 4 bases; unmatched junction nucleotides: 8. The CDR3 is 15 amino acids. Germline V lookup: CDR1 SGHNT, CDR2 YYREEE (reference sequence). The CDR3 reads CASSLRQGVRETQYF. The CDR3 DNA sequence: TGTGCCAGCAGCCTACGACAGGGGGTACGAGAGACCCAGTACTTC.

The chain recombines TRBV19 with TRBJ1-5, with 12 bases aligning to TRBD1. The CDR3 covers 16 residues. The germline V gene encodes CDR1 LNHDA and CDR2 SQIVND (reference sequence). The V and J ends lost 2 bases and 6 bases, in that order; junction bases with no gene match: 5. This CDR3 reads CASSIPGQGAGQPQHF. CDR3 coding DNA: TGTGCCAGTAGTATACCGGGACAGGGGGCAGGTCAGCCCCAGCATTTT.

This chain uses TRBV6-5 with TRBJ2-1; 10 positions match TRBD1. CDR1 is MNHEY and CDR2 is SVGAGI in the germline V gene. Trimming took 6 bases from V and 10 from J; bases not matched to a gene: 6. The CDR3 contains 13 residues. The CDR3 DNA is TGTGCCAGCAGGGGGACAGGGGATCGGGAGCAGTTCTTC. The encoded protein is CASRGTGDREQFF.

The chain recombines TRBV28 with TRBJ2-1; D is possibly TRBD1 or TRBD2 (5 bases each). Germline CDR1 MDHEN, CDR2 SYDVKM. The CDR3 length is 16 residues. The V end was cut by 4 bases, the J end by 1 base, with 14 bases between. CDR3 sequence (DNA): TGTGCCAGCAGTTCCCCTGGGGGTGTTTCCTACAATGAGCAGTTCTTC. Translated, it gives CASSSPGGVSYNEQFF.

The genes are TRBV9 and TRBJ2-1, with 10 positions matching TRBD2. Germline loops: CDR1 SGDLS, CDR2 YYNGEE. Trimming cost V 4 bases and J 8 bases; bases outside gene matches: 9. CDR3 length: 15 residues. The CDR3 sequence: CASSPSGGALHEQFF. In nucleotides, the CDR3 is TGTGCCAGCAGCCCAAGCGGGGGGGCCCTACATGAGCAGTTCTTC.

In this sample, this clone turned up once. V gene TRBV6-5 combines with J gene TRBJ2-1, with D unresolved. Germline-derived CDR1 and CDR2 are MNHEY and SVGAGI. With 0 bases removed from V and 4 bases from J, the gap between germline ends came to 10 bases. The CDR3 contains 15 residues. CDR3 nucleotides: TGTGCCAGCAGTTACTCGACCGCTAAATACAATGAGCAGTTCTTC. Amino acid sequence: CASSYSTAKYNEQFF.

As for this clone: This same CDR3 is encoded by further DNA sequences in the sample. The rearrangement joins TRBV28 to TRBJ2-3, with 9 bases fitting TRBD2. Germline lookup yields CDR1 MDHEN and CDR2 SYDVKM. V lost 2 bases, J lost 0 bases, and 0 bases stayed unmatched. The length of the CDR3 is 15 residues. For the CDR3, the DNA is TGTGCCAGCAGTTTAGCGGGGGGGAGCACAGATACGCAGTATTTT. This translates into CASSLAGGSTDTQYF.